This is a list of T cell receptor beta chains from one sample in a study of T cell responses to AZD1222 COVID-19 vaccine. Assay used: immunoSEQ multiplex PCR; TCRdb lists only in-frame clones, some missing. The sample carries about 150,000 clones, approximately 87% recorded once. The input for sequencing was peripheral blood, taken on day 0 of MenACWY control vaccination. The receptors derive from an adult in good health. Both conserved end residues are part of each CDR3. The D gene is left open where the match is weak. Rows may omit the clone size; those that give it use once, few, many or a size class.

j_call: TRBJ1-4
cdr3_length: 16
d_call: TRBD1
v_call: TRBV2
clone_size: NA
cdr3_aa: CASSTQGARGSGKLFF
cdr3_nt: TGTGCCAGCAGTACACAGGGGGCGCGGGGTAGTGGAAAACTGTTTTTT

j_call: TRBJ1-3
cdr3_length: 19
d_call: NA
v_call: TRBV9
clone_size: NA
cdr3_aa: CARSATGGGPLSSGNTIYF
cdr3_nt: TGTGCCCGCAGCGCCACGGGGGGGGGACCGCTGAGCTCTGGAAACACCATATATTTT

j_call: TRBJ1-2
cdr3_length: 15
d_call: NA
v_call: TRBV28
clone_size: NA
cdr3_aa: CASLTQKQGLYGYTF
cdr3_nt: TGTGCCAGTCTCACACAAAAACAGGGCCTCTATGGCTACACCTTC

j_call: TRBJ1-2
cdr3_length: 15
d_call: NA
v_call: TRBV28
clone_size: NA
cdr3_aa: CASLPDSLLNYGYTF
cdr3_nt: TGTGCCAGCCTCCCGGACAGCCTCCTTAACTATGGCTACACCTTC

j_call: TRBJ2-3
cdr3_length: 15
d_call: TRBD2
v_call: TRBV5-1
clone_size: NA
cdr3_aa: CASSPWTRPTDTQYF
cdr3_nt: TGCGCCAGCAGCCCTTGGACTAGACCCACAGATACGCAGTATTTT

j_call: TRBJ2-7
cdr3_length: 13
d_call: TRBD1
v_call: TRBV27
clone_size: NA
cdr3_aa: CASSLNRGREQYF
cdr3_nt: TGTGCCAGCAGTTTGAACAGGGGGCGCGAGCAGTACTTC

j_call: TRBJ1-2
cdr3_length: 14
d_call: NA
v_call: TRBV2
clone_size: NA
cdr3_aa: CASSPRVSNYGYTF
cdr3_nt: TGTGCCAGCAGCCCCAGGGTTTCTAACTATGGCTACACCTTC

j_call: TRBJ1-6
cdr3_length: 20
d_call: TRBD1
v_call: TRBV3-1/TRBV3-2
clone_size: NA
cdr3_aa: CASSQFATVLSGTANSPLHF
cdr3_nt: TGTGCCAGCAGCCAGTTTGCGACCGTGCTGTCCGGGACAGCAAATTCACCCCTCCACTTT

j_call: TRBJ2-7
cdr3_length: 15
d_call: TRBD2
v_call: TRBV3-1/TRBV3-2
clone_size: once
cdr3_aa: CASSQHSGRSDEQYF
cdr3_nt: TGTGCCAGCAGCCAACACAGCGGGAGATCAGACGAGCAGTACTTC

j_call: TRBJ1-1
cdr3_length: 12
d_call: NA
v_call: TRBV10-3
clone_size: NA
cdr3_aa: CAISGRGSGAFF
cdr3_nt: TGTGCCATCAGTGGGCGGGGGTCGGGAGCTTTCTTT

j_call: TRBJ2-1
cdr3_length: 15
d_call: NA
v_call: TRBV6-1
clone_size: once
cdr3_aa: CASSEMRQTDNEQFF
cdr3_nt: TGTGCCAGCAGTGAAATGAGACAGACGGACAATGAGCAGTTCTTC

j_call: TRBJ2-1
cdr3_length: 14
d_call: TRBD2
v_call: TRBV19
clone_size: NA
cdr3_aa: CASRLAGEYNEQFF
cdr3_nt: TGTGCCAGTCGACTAGCGGGAGAATACAATGAGCAGTTCTTC

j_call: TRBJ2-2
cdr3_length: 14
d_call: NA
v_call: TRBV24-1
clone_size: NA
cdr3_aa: CATRGRVNTGELFF
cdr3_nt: TGTGCCACCAGGGGAAGAGTGAACACCGGGGAGCTGTTTTTT

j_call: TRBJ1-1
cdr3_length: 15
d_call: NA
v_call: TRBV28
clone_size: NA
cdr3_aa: CASSPSDGGAIEAFF
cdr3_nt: TGTGCCAGCAGTCCATCGGATGGGGGGGCAATTGAAGCTTTCTTT

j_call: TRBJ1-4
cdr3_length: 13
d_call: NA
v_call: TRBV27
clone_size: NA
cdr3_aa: CASSPRRGEKLFF
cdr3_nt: TGTGCCAGCAGTCCCCGTAGGGGTGAAAAACTGTTTTTT

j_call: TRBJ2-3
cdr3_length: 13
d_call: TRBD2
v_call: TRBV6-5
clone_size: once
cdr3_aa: CASRTGLAATQYF
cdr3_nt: TGTGCCAGCAGGACGGGACTAGCAGCTACGCAGTATTTT

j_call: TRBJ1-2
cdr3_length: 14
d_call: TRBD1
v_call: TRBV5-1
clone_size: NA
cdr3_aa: CASSSPGQIYGYTF
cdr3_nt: TGCGCCAGCAGCTCCCCGGGACAGATCTATGGCTACACCTTC

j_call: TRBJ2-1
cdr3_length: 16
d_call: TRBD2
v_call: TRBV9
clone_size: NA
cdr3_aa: CASSPRLAGGPNEQFF
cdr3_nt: TGTGCCAGCAGCCCGCGTCTAGCGGGGGGGCCCAATGAGCAGTTCTTC

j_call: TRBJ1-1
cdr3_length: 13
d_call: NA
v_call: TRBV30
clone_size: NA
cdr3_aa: CACLQRENTEAFF
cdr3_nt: TGTGCCTGCCTGCAGAGGGAGAACACTGAAGCTTTCTTT

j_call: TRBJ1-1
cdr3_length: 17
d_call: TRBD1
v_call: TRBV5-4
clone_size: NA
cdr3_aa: CASSWDVTGGSGTEAFF
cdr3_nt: TGTGCCAGCAGCTGGGACGTTACAGGGGGGTCGGGCACTGAAGCTTTCTTT

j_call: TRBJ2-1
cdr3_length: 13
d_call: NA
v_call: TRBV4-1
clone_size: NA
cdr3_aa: CASSRDHYNEQFF
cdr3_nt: TGCGCCAGCAGCCGTGACCACTACAATGAGCAGTTCTTC

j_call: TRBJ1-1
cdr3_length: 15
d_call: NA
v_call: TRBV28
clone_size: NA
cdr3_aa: CASSPPGGMNTEAFF
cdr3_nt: TGTGCCAGCAGCCCACCCGGAGGGATGAACACTGAAGCTTTCTTT

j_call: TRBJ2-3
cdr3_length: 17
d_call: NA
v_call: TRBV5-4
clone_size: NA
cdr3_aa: CASSPPRVDSSTDTQYF
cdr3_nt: TGTGCCAGCAGCCCCCCCAGGGTTGATAGCTCCACAGATACGCAGTATTTT

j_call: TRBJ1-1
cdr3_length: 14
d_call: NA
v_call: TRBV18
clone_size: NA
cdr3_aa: CASSPGTRTTEAFF
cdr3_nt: TGTGCCAGCTCACCAGGGACCCGGACAACTGAAGCTTTCTTT

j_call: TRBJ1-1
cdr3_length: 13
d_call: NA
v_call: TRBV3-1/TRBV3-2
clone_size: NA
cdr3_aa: CASSETWGPEAFF
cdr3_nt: TGTGCCAGCAGCGAGACTTGGGGGCCTGAAGCTTTCTTT

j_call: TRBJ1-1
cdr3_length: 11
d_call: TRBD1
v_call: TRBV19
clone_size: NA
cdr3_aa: CASSLRTGAFF
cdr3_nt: TGTGCCAGTAGTCTTCGGACAGGGGCTTTCTTT

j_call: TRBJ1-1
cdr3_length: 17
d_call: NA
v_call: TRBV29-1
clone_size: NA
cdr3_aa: CSVEVAGRAILGTEAFF
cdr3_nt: TGCAGCGTTGAAGTGGCCGGCAGGGCCATTTTGGGGACTGAAGCTTTCTTT

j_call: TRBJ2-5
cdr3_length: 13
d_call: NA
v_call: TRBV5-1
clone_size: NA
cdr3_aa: CASSVRVLETQYF
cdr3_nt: TGCGCCAGCAGCGTCAGGGTGCTAGAGACCCAGTACTTC

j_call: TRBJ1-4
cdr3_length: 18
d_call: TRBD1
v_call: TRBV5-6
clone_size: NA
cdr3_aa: CASSGPDRGRTTNEKLFF
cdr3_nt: TGTGCCAGCAGCGGACCGGACAGGGGGCGGACAACTAATGAAAAACTGTTTTTT

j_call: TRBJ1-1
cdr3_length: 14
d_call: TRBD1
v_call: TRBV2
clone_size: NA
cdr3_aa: CASSEKGALTEAFF
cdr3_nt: TGTGCCAGCAGTGAAAAGGGGGCGCTGACTGAAGCTTTCTTT

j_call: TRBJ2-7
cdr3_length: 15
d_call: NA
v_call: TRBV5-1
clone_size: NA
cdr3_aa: CASSLEGRGSYEQYF
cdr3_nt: TGCGCCAGCAGCTTGGAAGGGCGGGGCTCCTACGAGCAGTACTTC

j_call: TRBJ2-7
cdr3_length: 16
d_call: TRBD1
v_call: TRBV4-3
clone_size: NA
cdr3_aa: CASSQDRDRVYYEQYF
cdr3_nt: TGCGCCAGCAGCCAAGACCGGGACAGGGTGTACTACGAGCAGTACTTC

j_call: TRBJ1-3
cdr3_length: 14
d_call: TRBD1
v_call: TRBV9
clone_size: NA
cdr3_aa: CASSVTGDGNTIYF
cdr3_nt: TGTGCCAGCAGCGTGACAGGGGACGGAAACACCATATATTTT

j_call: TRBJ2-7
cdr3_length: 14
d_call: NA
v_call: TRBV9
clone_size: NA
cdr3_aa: CASSRAGTNYEQYF
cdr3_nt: TGTGCCAGCAGCAGGGCGGGGACCAACTACGAGCAGTACTTC

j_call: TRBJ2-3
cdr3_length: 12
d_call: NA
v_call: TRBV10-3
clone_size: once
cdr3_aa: CAISESVHTQYF
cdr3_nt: TGTGCCATCAGTGAGTCTGTCCATACGCAGTATTTT

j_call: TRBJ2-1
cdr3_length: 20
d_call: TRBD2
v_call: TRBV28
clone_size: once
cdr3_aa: CASTPRLLAGGLDSYNEQFF
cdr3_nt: TGTGCCAGCACCCCCCGTCTACTAGCGGGAGGGCTTGACTCCTACAATGAGCAGTTCTTC

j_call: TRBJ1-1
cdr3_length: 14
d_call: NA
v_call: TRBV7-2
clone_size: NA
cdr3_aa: CASSPGAANTEAFF
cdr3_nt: TGTGCCAGCAGCCCCGGGGCAGCGAACACTGAAGCTTTCTTT

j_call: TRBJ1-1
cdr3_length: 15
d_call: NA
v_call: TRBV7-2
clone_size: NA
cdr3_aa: CASSLETGGGTEAFF
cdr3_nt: TGTGCCAGCAGCTTAGAGACAGGAGGTGGCACTGAAGCTTTCTTT

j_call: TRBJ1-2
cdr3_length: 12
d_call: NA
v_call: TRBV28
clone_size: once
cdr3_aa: CASSVTTYGYTF
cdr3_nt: TGTGCCAGCAGTGTAACGACCTATGGCTACACCTTC

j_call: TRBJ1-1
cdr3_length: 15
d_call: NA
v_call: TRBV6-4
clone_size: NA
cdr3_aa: CASRSRQDMNTEAFF
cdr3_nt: TGTGCCAGCCGATCTAGACAGGACATGAACACTGAAGCTTTCTTT

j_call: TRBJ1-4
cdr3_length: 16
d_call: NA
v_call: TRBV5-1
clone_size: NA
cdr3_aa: CASSTQPRVTNEKLFF
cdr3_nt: TGCGCCAGCAGCACCCAGCCCAGGGTAACTAATGAAAAACTGTTTTTT

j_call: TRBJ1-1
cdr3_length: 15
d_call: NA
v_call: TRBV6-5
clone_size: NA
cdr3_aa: CASSYERGLNTEAFF
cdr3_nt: TGTGCCAGCAGTTACGAGCGGGGGCTGAACACTGAAGCTTTCTTT

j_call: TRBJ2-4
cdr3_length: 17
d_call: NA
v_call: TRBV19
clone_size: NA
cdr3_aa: CASSILMGRGTENIQYF
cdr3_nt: TGTGCCAGTAGTATACTTATGGGGAGAGGGACCGAAAACATTCAGTACTTC

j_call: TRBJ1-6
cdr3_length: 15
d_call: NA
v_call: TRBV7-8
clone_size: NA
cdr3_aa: CASSPGGAGFSPLHF
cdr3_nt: TGTGCCAGCAGTCCCGGTGGGGCAGGTTTTTCACCCCTCCACTTT

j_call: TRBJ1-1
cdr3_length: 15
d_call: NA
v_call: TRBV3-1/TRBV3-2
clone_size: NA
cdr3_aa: CASSHAGGGNTEAFF
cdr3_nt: TGTGCCAGCAGCCACGCTGGAGGGGGTAACACTGAAGCTTTCTTT

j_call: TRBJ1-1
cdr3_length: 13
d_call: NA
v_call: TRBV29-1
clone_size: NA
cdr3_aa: CSALRGLNTEAFF
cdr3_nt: TGCAGCGCCCTCCGGGGGTTGAACACTGAAGCTTTCTTT

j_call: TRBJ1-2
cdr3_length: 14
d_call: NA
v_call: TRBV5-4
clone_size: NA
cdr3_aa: CASSLAAPSKGYTF
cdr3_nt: TGTGCCAGCAGCTTGGCCGCACCCTCAAAAGGCTACACCTTC

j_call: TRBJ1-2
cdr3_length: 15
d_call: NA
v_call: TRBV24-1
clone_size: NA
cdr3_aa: CATSDSVGYQEGYTF
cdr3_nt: TGTGCCACCAGTGATAGTGTGGGTTATCAGGAGGGCTACACCTTC

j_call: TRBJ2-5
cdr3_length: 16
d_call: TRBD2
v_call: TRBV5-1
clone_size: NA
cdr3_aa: CASSSLLAGAQETQYF
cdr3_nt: TGCGCCAGCAGCTCCTTACTAGCGGGGGCTCAAGAGACCCAGTACTTC